This T cell receptor (beta chain) was captured by sequencing in a study of T cell repertoires in ileal Crohn's disease. About the study: Surgery for a complication: stricturing in around 60%, penetrating in roughly 39%. Postoperative therapy was given to about half: roughly 11 thiopurines, 15 to 20 anti-TNF agents. Broader study findings: Mucosal expansions were suggested to be mainly CD8 T cells. Clonal expansions were more frequent in active smokers than non-smokers at surgery.

The trim removed 5 bases at V and 5 bases at J, leaving 4 bases unmatched. The CDR3 spans 16 residues. CDR1 is SGHVS, CDR2 FNYEAQ, per germline. In regard to this clone: Its antigen remains unidentified.

The protocol was immunoSEQ multiplex PCR, while the TCRdb copy is restricted to in-frame clones and leaves out a portion. Seen here are 3,800 or so clones, around 68% observed once, and the top ten hold about 12%. The receptor was isolated from an adult with Crohn's disease. The chain joins TRBV7-6 to TRBJ2-3, with 16 bases fitting TRBD2. Sequenced sample: ileal tissue. CDR3 coding DNA: TGTGCCAGCAGCCCAGGGACTAGCGGGAGGGTAGATACGCAGTATTTT. This gives the protein CASSPGTSGRVDTQYF.